The subject of this entry is one T cell receptor (beta chain). This clone's antigen is unknown. Within one base of it there is no much larger clone, and no base qualities were kept. This entry belongs to a study of blood T cell repertoires in COVID-19 (dated by TCRdb to 2019 to 2021). In terms of the full investigation: The collaborator samples originated in the United States, Italy and Spain and spanned the acute and convalescent phases of COVID-19. The material from the prospective study consisted of cDNA or gDNA derived from T cells, B-cell-depleted T cells, or PBMCs. The dataset comprised deeply sampled blood TCRbeta repertoires from subjects exposed to, actively infected with, or recovered from COVID-19. The repertoires were released in a freely available public database meant as a resource for research on the immune response to SARS-CoV-2. The samples were drawn from the first 160 participants of the ongoing ImmuneRACE study and from roughly 1,300 subjects provided by 6 global collaborators. The sample metadata nearly always contained a de-identified subject ID, COVID-19 status, age in years and sex. Where available, HLA class I and class II types were taken from metadata supplied by the sample provider and were not determined by assay-based typing.

Collaborating institutions collected whole blood in K2EDTA tubes following their own protocols. For TCRbeta analysis, collaborators shipped samples in one of three forms: frozen whole blood, isolated PBMCs, or DNA extracted from either of those sample types. What the work shows at the level of the full study, not this receptor alone: The quantity of clinical and demographic metadata differed by source and by participant and was supplied without curation.

Cut back by 6 bases and 4 bases, the V and J ends lie 17 bases apart. Measured from the cysteine to the phenylalanine, the CDR3 is 15 residues long. CDR3 DNA is the only sequence kept; it has 45 bases, read in frame from the first base. From the germline V gene (reference sequence), CDR1 is LNHDA and CDR2 is SQIVND. TCRbeta CDR3 regions were amplified from genomic DNA using the immunoSEQ Assay, a bias-controlled multiplex PCR. On the study's bioinformatics: The number of nucleated cells in each sample was estimated by amplification of reference gene primers within the assay. Sequence reads were collapsed and filtered to measure the absolute abundance of every unique TCRbeta CDR3 rearrangement. For each sample, productive Simpson clonality was calculated by taking the square root of Simpson's diversity index across productive rearrangements. As stored in TCRdb, this immuneACCESS dataset retains in-frame rearrangements with V and J assigned. A fraction of the clones does not appear; measured against another copy, unresolved V genes explain less than half of the discrepancy, and the remainder lacks a known reason. The D gene and trimming were derived from the DNA, and the V and J assignments and clone size from that table. The table for this sample lists around 80,000 clones; about 84% of them were counted only once. The ten biggest clones cover about 12% of the sample.

This receptor was obtained from a human donor in a cohort sampled during active COVID-19. The sample taken for sequencing was peripheral blood. Recombination connected TRBV19 to TRBJ2-3; TRBD2 might be the D gene, on 5 matching bases. At the DNA level, the sequence is TGTGCCAGTAGGACTACAAGGTTCGGTTCAGATACGCAGTATTTT. This encodes CASRTTRFGSDTQYF.